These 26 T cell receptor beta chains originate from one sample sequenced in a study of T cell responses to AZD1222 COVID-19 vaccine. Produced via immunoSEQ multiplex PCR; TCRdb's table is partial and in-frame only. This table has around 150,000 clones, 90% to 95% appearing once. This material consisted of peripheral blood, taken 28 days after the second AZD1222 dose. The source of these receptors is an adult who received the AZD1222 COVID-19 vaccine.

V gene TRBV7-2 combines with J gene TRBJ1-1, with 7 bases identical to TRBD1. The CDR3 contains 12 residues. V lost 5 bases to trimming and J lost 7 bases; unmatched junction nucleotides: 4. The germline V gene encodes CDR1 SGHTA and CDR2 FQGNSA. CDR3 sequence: CASSLGQVEAFF. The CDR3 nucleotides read TGTGCCAGCAGCCTTGGACAGGTTGAAGCTTTCTTT.

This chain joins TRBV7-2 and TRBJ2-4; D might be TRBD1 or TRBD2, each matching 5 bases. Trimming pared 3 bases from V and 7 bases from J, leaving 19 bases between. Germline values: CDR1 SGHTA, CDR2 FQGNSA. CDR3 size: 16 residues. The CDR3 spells CASSLPGTNKENIQYF. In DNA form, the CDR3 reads TGTGCCAGCAGCTTGCCCGGGACCAACAAGGAGAACATTCAGTACTTC.

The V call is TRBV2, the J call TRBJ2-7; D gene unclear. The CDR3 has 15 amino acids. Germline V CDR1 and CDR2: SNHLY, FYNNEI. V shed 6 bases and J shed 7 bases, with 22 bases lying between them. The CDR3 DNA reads TGTGCCAGCAGGGCATACATGGAAACGCGTGGGGAGCAGTACTTC. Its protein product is CASRAYMETRGEQYF. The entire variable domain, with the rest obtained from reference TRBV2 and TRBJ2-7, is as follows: EPEVTQTPSHQVTQMGQEVILRCVPISNHLYFYWYRQILGQKVEFLVSFYNNEISEKSEIFDDQFSVERPDGSNFTLKIRSTKLEDSAMYFCASRAYMETRGEQYFGPGTRLTVT.

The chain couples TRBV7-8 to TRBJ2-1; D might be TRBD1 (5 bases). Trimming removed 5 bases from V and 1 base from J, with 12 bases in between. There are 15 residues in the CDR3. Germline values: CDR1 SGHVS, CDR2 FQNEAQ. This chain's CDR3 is CASSTRTSSYNEQFF. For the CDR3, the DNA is TGTGCCAGCAGCACGCGGACAAGTTCCTACAATGAGCAGTTCTTC.

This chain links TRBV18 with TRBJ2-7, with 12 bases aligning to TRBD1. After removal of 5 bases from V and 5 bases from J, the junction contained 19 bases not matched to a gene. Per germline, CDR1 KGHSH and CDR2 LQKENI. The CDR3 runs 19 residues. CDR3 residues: CASSGLRDRGRRIPDEQYF. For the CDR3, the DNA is TGTGCCAGCTCAGGTCTCCGGGACAGGGGGCGGCGTATTCCCGACGAGCAGTACTTC.

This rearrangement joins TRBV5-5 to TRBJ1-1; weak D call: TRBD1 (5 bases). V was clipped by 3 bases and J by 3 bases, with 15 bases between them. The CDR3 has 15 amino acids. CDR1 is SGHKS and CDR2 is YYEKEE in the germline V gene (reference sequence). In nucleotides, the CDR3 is TGTGCCAGCAGCTATGAATGGGGACGGGACACTGAAGCTTTCTTT. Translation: CASSYEWGRDTEAFF.

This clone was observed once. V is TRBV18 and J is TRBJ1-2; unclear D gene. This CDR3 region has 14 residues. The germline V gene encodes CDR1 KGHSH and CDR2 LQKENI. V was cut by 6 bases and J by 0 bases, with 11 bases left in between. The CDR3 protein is CASSPGDANYGYTF. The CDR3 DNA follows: TGTGCCAGCTCTCCAGGCGACGCTAACTATGGCTACACCTTC.

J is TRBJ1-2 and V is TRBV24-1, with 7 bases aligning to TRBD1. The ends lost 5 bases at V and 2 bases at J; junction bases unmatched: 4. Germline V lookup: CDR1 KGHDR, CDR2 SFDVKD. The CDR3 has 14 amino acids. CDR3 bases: TGTGCCACCAGTGTTCTGGACAGGAACTATGGCTACACCTTC. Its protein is CATSVLDRNYGYTF.

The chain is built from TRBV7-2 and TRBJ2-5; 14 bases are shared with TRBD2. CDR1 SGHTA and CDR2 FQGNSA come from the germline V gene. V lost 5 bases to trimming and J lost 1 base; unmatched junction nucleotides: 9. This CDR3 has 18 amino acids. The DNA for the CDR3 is TGTGCCAGCAGCCGCCGACTAGCGGGGGGGCCTTCCCAAGAGACCCAGTACTTC. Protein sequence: CASSRRLAGGPSQETQYF.

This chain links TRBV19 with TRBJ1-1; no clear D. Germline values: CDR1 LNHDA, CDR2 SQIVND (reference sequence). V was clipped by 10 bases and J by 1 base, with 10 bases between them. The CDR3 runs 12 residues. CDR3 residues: CAIFPGNTEAFF. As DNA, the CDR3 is TGTGCCATATTCCCGGGGAACACTGAAGCTTTCTTT.

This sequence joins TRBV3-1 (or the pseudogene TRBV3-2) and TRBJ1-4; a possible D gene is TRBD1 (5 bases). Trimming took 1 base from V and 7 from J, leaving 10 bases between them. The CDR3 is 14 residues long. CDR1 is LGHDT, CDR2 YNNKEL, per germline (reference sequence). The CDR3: CASSQVGGSEKLFF. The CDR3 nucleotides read TGTGCCAGCAGCCAAGTCGGGGGTAGTGAAAAACTGTTTTTT.

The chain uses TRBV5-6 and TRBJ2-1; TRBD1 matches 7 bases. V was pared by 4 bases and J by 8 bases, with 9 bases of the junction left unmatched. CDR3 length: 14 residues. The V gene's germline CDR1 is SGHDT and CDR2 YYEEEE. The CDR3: CASSQDRVVYEQFF. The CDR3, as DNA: TGTGCCAGCAGCCAAGACAGGGTAGTCTATGAGCAGTTCTTC.

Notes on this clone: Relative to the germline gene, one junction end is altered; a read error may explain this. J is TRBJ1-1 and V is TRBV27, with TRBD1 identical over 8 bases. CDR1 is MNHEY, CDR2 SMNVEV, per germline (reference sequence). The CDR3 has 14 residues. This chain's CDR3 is CASRTGWGNTEAFF. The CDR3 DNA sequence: TGTGCCAGCCGGACAGGGTGGGGGAACACTGAAGCTTTTTTT.

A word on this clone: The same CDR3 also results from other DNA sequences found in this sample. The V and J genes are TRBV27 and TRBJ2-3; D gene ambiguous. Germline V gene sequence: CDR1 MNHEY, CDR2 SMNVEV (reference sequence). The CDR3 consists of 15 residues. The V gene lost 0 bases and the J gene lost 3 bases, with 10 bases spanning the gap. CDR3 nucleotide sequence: TGTGCCAGCAGTTTATCGACGTCAGGAACAGATACGCAGTATTTT. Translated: CASSLSTSGTDTQYF.

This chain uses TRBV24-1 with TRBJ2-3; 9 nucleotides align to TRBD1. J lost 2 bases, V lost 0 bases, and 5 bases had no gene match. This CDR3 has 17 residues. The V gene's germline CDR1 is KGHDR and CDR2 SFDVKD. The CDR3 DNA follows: TGTGCCACCAGTGATTTGCTAGGGACAGGGAACACAGATACGCAGTATTTT. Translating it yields CATSDLLGTGNTDTQYF.

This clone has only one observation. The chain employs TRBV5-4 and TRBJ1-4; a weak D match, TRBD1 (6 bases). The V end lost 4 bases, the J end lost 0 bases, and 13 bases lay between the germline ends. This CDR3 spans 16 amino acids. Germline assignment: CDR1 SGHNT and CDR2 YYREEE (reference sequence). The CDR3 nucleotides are TGTGCCAGCAGCACCGGGACACCCGCAACTAATGAAAAACTGTTTTTT. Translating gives CASSTGTPATNEKLFF.

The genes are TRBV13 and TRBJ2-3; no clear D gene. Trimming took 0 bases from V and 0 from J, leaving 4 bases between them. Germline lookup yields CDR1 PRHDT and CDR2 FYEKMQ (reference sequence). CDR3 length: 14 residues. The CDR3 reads CASSLGGSTDTQYF. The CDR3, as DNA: TGTGCCAGCAGCTTAGGCGGTAGCACAGATACGCAGTATTTT.

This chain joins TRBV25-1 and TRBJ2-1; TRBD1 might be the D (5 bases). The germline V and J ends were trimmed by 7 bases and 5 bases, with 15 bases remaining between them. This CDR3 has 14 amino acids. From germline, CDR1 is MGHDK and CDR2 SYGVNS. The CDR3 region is CASIATGRNNEQFF. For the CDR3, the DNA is TGTGCCAGCATAGCTACAGGCCGGAACAATGAGCAGTTCTTC.

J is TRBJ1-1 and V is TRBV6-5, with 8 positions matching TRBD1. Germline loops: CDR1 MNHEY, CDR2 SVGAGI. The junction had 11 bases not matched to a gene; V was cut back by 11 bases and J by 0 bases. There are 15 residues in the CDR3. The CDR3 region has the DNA TGTGCCGGCGAATCAGGACAGGGACTGAACACTGAAGCTTTCTTT. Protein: CAGESGQGLNTEAFF.

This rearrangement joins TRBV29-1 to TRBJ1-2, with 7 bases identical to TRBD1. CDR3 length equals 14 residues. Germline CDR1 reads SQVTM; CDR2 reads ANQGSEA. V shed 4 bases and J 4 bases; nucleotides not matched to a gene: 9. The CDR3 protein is CSVVGTEDSYGYTF. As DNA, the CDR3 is TGCAGCGTTGTAGGGACAGAAGATTCCTATGGCTACACCTTC.

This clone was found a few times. CDR3 sequence reads: CASSVAFPGELFF. The DNA of the CDR3 is TGTGCCAGCAGCGTAGCTTTCCCCGGGGAGCTGTTTTTT. The chain uses TRBV9 and TRBJ2-2; D uncertain. The CDR3 loop spans 13 amino acids. V was clipped by 0 bases and J by 6 bases, with 6 bases between them. CDR1 is SGDLS, CDR2 YYNGEE, per germline.

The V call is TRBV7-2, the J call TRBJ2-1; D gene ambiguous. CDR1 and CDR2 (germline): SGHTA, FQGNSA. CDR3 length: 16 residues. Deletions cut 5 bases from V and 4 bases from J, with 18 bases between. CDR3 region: CASSMRRPREYNEQFF. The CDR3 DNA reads TGTGCCAGCAGCATGCGCCGACCAAGGGAATACAATGAGCAGTTCTTC.

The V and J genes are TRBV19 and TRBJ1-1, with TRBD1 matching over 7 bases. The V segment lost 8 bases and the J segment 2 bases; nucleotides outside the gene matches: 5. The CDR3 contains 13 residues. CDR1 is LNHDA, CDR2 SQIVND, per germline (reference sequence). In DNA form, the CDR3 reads TGTGCCAGTTCGACAGGGCTTAACACTGAAGCTTTCTTT. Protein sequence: CASSTGLNTEAFF.

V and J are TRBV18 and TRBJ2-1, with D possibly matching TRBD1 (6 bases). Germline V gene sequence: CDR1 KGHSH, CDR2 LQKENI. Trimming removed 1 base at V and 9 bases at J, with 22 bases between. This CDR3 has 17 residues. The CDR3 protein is CASSPQHPGHSNREQFF. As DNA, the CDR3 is TGTGCCAGCTCACCACAGCACCCGGGACACTCGAATCGTGAGCAGTTCTTC. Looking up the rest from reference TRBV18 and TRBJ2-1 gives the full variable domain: NAGVMQNPRHLVRRRGQEARLRCSPMKGHSHVYWYRQLPEEGLKFMVYLQKENIIDESGMPKERFSAEFPKEGPSILRIQQVVRGDSAAYFCASSPQHPGHSNREQFFGPGTRLTVL.

CDR3 amino acids: CASSYGRETIYF. DNA for the CDR3: TGTGCCAGCAGTTACGGCAGGGAAACCATATATTTT. The chain employs TRBV6-6 and TRBJ1-3; maybe TRBD1 (5 bases). The CDR3 consists of 12 residues. V shed 2 bases and J shed 10 bases, with 9 bases lying between them. Germline CDR1 and CDR2: MNHNY and SVGAGI (reference sequence).

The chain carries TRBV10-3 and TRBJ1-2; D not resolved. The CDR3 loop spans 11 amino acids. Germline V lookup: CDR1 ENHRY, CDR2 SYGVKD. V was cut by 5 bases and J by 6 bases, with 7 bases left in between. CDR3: CAISFRDGYTF. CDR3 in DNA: TGTGCCATCAGTTTCAGAGATGGCTACACCTTC.